The 4 T cell receptor beta chains below were found in one sample sequenced in a study of blood T cell repertoires in COVID-19. Profiling relied on immunoSEQ multiplex PCR, and the TCRdb table lists in-frame clones only, not all of them. Found here are around 340,000 clones, 86% of them singletons; the top ten hold about 7%. The sequenced sample was peripheral blood. The receptor set was obtained from a woman aged 55 to 70 with COVID-19, enrolled during active disease.

The V and J genes are TRBV10-1 and TRBJ1-1; maybe TRBD1 (5 bases). V was pared by 2 bases and J by 4 bases, with 14 bases between. Germline V CDR1 and CDR2: WNHNN, SYGVQD (reference sequence). The CDR3 contains 15 residues. In DNA form, the CDR3 reads TGCGCCAGCAGTGAGCCAGGGAAGTTTGGCACTGAAGCTTTCTTT. Amino acid sequence: CASSEPGKFGTEAFF.

The chain joins TRBV18 to TRBJ1-5; 8 bases agree with TRBD1. This CDR3 region has 15 residues. V shed 3 bases and J 3 bases; nucleotides not matched to a gene: 4. Germline-derived CDR1 and CDR2 are KGHSH and LQKENI. CDR3 sequence (DNA): TGTGCCAGCTCACCGACAGGGGTATTCAATCAGCCCCAGCATTTT. As protein: CASSPTGVFNQPQHF.

The genes are TRBV7-9 and TRBJ1-2; D is undetermined. With 0 bases removed from V and 5 bases from J, the gap between germline ends came to 10 bases. The CDR3 consists of 14 residues. Looked up from germline, CDR1 is SEHNR and CDR2 is FQNEAQ (reference sequence). The CDR3 bases are TGTGCCAGCAGCTTAGCGCAAGGGAGTTATGGCTACACCTTC. This translates into CASSLAQGSYGYTF.

The genes are TRBV7-9 and TRBJ1-1; TRBD1 agrees at 9 bases. Germline V gene lookup returns CDR1 SEHNR and CDR2 FQNEAQ (reference sequence). CDR3 size: 15 residues. The J segment lost 7 bases and the V segment lost 4 bases, leaving 10 bases of the junction unmatched. The CDR3 region is CASSSGTGYTSEAFF. CDR3 in DNA: TGTGCCAGCAGCTCAGGGACAGGGTACACGAGTGAAGCTTTCTTT.